The 28 T cell receptor beta chains listed next were all sequenced from one sample in a study of control samples from healthy donors and cancer patients. Libraries were prepared by immunoSEQ multiplex PCR; TCRdb keeps only in-frame clonotypes and omits some of them. The sample holds 200,000 to 250,000 clones, about 95% seen once. Sequencing input: blood. Receptors were obtained from a man aged 50 to 60 in good health.

The chain has TRBV7-7 and TRBJ1-6, with D maybe TRBD1 (5 bases). This CDR3 has 13 residues. V lost 3 bases and J 11 bases, leaving 11 bases between the germline ends. From germline, CDR1 is SSHAT and CDR2 FNYEAQ (reference sequence). The CDR3, as DNA: TGTGCCAGCAGCTTGACAGAGCTTACACCCCTCCACTTT. This translates into CASSLTELTPLHF. Combining the CDR3 with reference TRBV7-7 and TRBJ1-6 gives the whole variable domain GAGVSQSPRYKVTKRGQDVTLRCDPISSHATLYWYQQALGQGPEFLTYFNYEAQPDKSGLPSDRFSAERPEGSISTLTIQRTEQRDSAMYRCASSLTELTPLHFGNGTRLTVT.

V is TRBV19 and J is TRBJ1-5, with a possible D match to TRBD1 (5 bases). This CDR3 has 14 residues. CDR1 and CDR2 from the germline V gene are LNHDA and SQIVND (reference sequence). Trimming removed 2 bases from V and 7 bases from J, with 12 bases in between. The CDR3 spells CASSISGSGQPQHF. The CDR3 coding sequence is TGTGCCAGTAGTATATCAGGGTCGGGACAGCCCCAGCATTTT. The full variable domain, in which reference TRBV19 and TRBJ1-5 provide the parts outside the CDR3, is DGGITQSPKYLFRKEGQNVTLSCEQNLNHDAMYWYRQDPGQGLRLIYYSQIVNDFQKGDIAEGYSVSREKKESFPLTVTSAQKNPTAFYLCASSISGSGQPQHFGDGTRLSIL.

The V gene is TRBV4-2, the J gene TRBJ2-3; unclear D gene. The CDR3 covers 14 residues. Germline CDR1 LGHNA, CDR2 YNFKEQ. Between the trimmed V and J ends, which lost 0 bases and 3 bases, there was a span of 7 bases. The CDR3 loop is CASSQDPLTDTQYF. The CDR3, as DNA: TGTGCCAGCAGCCAAGACCCACTTACAGATACGCAGTATTTT.

The V call is TRBV18, the J call TRBJ2-7; D gene uncertain. The CDR3 is 13 amino acids. Trimming removed 2 bases at V and 5 bases at J, with 10 bases between. The germline gives CDR1 KGHSH, CDR2 LQKENI. The CDR3 loop reads CASSPSLVHEQYF. In nucleotides, the CDR3 is TGTGCCAGCTCACCAAGCCTGGTCCACGAGCAGTACTTC.

The chain is built from TRBV6-4 and TRBJ2-3; 11 bases fit TRBD2. Trimming removed 1 base from V and 4 bases from J; junction bases left unmatched: 4. Per the germline V gene, CDR1 is MRHNA and CDR2 is SNTAGT. This CDR3 has 16 residues. Here the CDR3 reads CASSDLTSGGPDTQYF. The CDR3 DNA reads as TGTGCCAGCAGTGACTTAACTAGCGGGGGTCCAGATACGCAGTATTTT.

J is TRBJ2-3 and V is TRBV10-3, with a weak D call TRBD1 (5 bases). The CDR3 covers 13 residues. Germline V gene lookup returns CDR1 ENHRY and CDR2 SYGVKD. V was clipped by 5 bases and J by 2 bases, with 8 bases between them. The CDR3 coding sequence is TGTGCCATCAGTCATGGGGCCACAGATACGCAGTATTTT. Translating it yields CAISHGATDTQYF.

The chain combines TRBV18 with TRBJ1-2, with D unclear. The CDR3 is 12 amino acids. Germline CDR1 KGHSH, CDR2 LQKENI. V dropped 10 bases and J dropped 10 bases, with 19 bases sitting between them. CDR3 sequence: CATAVGFGDYTF. The CDR3 DNA is TGTGCCACCGCGGTGGGTTTTGGCGACTACACCTTC.

The chain carries TRBV6-4 and TRBJ2-3; the match to TRBD2 covers 7 bases. CDR1 is MRHNA, CDR2 SNTAGT, per germline. The CDR3 contains 15 residues. Trimming removed 2 bases from V and 1 base from J; junction bases left unmatched: 3. In DNA, the CDR3 is TGTGCCAGCAGTGACCCGGCGGGGGGCACAGATACGCAGTATTTT. Translated, it gives CASSDPAGGTDTQYF.

The rearrangement links TRBV18 to TRBJ2-5; no definite D call. The V gene lost 3 bases and the J gene lost 2 bases, with 22 bases spanning the gap. Germline CDR1 and CDR2: KGHSH and LQKENI. CDR3 size: 18 residues. DNA of the CDR3: TGTGCCAGCTCACCGGCGTTATTCGTTGGGCTCCAACAAGAGACCCAGTACTTC. It yields the protein CASSPALFVGLQQETQYF.

This clone was detected once. This CDR3 is also generated by other DNA sequences in the sample. The chain employs TRBV5-1 and TRBJ2-2; the match to TRBD2 covers 16 bases. The ends lost 3 bases at V and 0 bases at J; junction bases unmatched: 14. Germline CDR1 and CDR2: SGHRS and YFSETQ. The CDR3 length is 22 residues. CDR3 bases: TGCGCCAGCAGCTCCGGTCGGGGACTAGCGGGGGGGCCGACGGCGAACACCGGGGAGCTGTTTTTT. It codes for CASSSGRGLAGGPTANTGELFF.

This clone has a single count. The rearrangement links TRBV6-1 to TRBJ1-4; no firm D call. The CDR3 totals 14 residues. Trimming shortened V by 1 base and J by 4 bases, and 7 bases separated the two germline ends. Germline loops: CDR1 MNHNS, CDR2 SASEGT. The CDR3 sequence is CASSEGVSNEKLFF. CDR3 nucleotides: TGTGCCAGCAGTGAAGGGGTTAGTAATGAAAAACTGTTTTTT.

The gene calls are TRBV11-2 and TRBJ2-2; D is undetermined. The germline V and J ends were trimmed by 1 base and 5 bases, with 14 bases remaining between them. CDR3 length: 16 amino acids. Germline loops: CDR1 SGHAT, CDR2 FQNNGV. CDR3 protein: CASSLGVIRRTGELFF. The DNA for the CDR3 is TGTGCCAGCAGCTTAGGGGTGATACGACGGACCGGGGAGCTGTTTTTT.

The J gene is TRBJ2-2, the V gene TRBV7-8; perhaps TRBD1 as D (6 bases). Germline-derived CDR1 and CDR2 are SGHVS and FQNEAQ. V was pared by 1 base and J by 5 bases, with 14 bases between. The CDR3 has 16 residues. As DNA, the CDR3 is TGTGCCAGCAGCTTAGAGGGGACAAGGGGTACCGGGGAGCTGTTTTTT. The encoded protein is CASSLEGTRGTGELFF.

V is TRBV2 and J is TRBJ1-4, with 9 bases identical to TRBD1. With V trimmed by 6 bases and J by 6 bases, 8 bases remained unmatched. Germline loops: CDR1 SNHLY, CDR2 FYNNEI. This CDR3 is 15 amino acids long. The CDR3 bases are TGTGCCAGCAGAGGACAGGGGTTAAGGGATGAAAAACTGTTTTTT. Translating gives CASRGQGLRDEKLFF.

The DNA for the CDR3 is TGTGCCAGCAGCACTACAGGGATCGGCTACACCTTC. Protein product: CASSTTGIGYTF. The chain uses TRBV11-2 and TRBJ1-2, with a possible D match to TRBD1 (6 bases). Germline V gives CDR1 SGHAT, CDR2 FQNNGV. The V gene lost 5 bases and the J gene lost 8 bases, with 12 bases spanning the gap. The CDR3 length is 12 residues.

The chain uses TRBV18 and TRBJ1-1, with D unclear. The germline V gene encodes CDR1 KGHSH and CDR2 LQKENI. This CDR3 spans 13 amino acids. The ends were cut back, 2 bases at V and 1 base at J, with 5 bases in the middle. The CDR3: CASSPMANTEAFF. The CDR3 bases are TGTGCCAGCTCACCAATGGCGAACACTGAAGCTTTCTTT. Full variable domain (missing parts from reference TRBV18 and TRBJ1-1): NAGVMQNPRHLVRRRGQEARLRCSPMKGHSHVYWYRQLPEEGLKFMVYLQKENIIDESGMPKERFSAEFPKEGPSILRIQQVVRGDSAAYFCASSPMANTEAFFGQGTRLTVV.

The table lists this clone with a count of one. The chain is built from TRBV6-2 or TRBV6-3 and TRBJ2-3, with a possible D match to TRBD2 (5 bases). The CDR3 is 14 residues long. Per the germline V gene, CDR1 is MNHEY and CDR2 is SVGEGT. Trimming stripped 4 bases from V and 5 bases from J, with 13 bases between. Here the CDR3 reads CASSSYSEEDTQYF. DNA of the CDR3: TGTGCCAGCAGTTCATATAGCGAGGAAGATACGCAGTATTTT.

This chain uses TRBV27 with TRBJ1-6; TRBD1 aligns across 8 bases. After removal of 5 bases from V and 7 bases from J, the junction contained 7 bases not matched to a gene. The CDR3 is made up of 15 amino acids. Per germline, CDR1 MNHEY and CDR2 SMNVEV (reference sequence). This CDR3 reads CASSGTGIRNSPLHF. CDR3 DNA sequence: TGTGCCAGCAGTGGGACAGGTATACGGAATTCACCCCTCCACTTT.

This chain uses TRBV2 with TRBJ1-2; D perhaps matches TRBD1 (5 bases). Trimming pared 8 bases from V and 8 bases from J, leaving 15 bases between. The CDR3 loop spans 12 amino acids. Germline V gives CDR1 SNHLY, CDR2 FYNNEI. DNA of the CDR3: TGTGCCAGCGAAACAGGTTCGGAAGGCTACACCTTC. It yields the protein CASETGSEGYTF.

The chain links TRBV28 to TRBJ1-2, with 8 bases identical to TRBD1. The length of the CDR3 is 15 residues. The ends lost 5 bases at V and 4 bases at J; junction bases unmatched: 9. The germline V gene has CDR1 MDHEN and CDR2 SYDVKM. The CDR3 DNA is TGTGCCAGCAGTCAAATCCAAGGACAGGGCTATGGCTACACCTTC. This codes for CASSQIQGQGYGYTF.

V usage is TRBV6-5 and J usage is TRBJ2-5; possible D gene TRBD2, 7 bases. CDR1 is MNHEY, CDR2 SVGAGI, per germline. V was trimmed by 6 bases and J by 5 bases, leaving 13 bases between them. The CDR3 has 13 residues. The CDR3 DNA reads as TGTGCCAGCAGAAGTAGGGGGGGGGAGACCCAGTACTTC. Encoded protein: CASRSRGGETQYF.

V usage is TRBV12-3 or TRBV12-4 and J usage is TRBJ2-7, with unresolved D. V was trimmed by 1 base and J by 6 bases, leaving 7 bases between them. The CDR3 has 12 residues. CDR3 DNA sequence: TGTGCCAGCAGTTTAGGGTGGAGCGAGCAGTACTTC. It yields the protein CASSLGWSEQYF.

V and J are TRBV6-6 and TRBJ1-5; the match to TRBD1 covers 9 bases. V dropped 0 bases and J dropped 4; count of bases not matched to a gene: 4. This CDR3 spans 16 amino acids. Germline CDR1 MNHNY, CDR2 SVGAGI (reference sequence). CDR3 residues: CASSYSGTGWNQPQHF. The CDR3 DNA is TGTGCCAGCAGTTACTCCGGGACAGGGTGGAATCAGCCCCAGCATTTT.

This rearrangement joins TRBV7-9 to TRBJ1-2; maybe TRBD1 (6 bases). The V gene's germline CDR1 is SEHNR and CDR2 FQNEAQ (reference sequence). CDR3 length: 17 amino acids. With 5 bases removed from V and 4 bases from J, the gap between germline ends came to 23 bases. Here the CDR3 DNA reads TGTGCCAGCAGCCTCTCGGGGGGGCGAAGCTATAGCTATGGCTACACCTTC. Translation: CASSLSGGRSYSYGYTF.

This chain joins TRBV25-1 and TRBJ1-3; 8 nucleotides match TRBD1. Germline trimming cut 8 bases from V and 0 bases from J; bases unmatched to any gene: 3. Germline CDR1 is MGHDK and CDR2 is SYGVNS. CDR3 length equals 14 residues. CDR3 in amino acids: CASRDRGSGNTIYF. CDR3 DNA: TGTGCCAGCCGAGACAGGGGCTCTGGAAACACCATATATTTT.

The rearrangement joins TRBV2 to TRBJ2-3; no clear D gene. Looked up from germline, CDR1 is SNHLY and CDR2 is FYNNEI. The CDR3 loop spans 16 amino acids. Trimming stripped 8 bases from V and 0 bases from J, with 18 bases between. The CDR3 sequence: CASDRGDGRSTDTQYF. The DNA of the CDR3 is TGTGCCAGCGATCGAGGTGACGGACGGAGCACAGATACGCAGTATTTT.

V gene TRBV3-1 (or the pseudogene TRBV3-2) combines with J gene TRBJ1-3, with D perhaps TRBD1 (6 bases). Germline-derived CDR1 and CDR2 are LGHDT and YNNKEL (reference sequence). V lost 4 bases, J lost 1 base, and 11 bases lay in between. The CDR3 loop spans 15 amino acids. In DNA, the CDR3 is TGTGCCAGCAGCCGGAAGGGGGGTTCTGGAAACACCATATATTTT. Its translation is CASSRKGGSGNTIYF.

The CDR3 loop is CASSLDSVSSYEQYV. The CDR3 DNA sequence: TGTGCCAGCAGCTTGGACAGCGTAAGCTCCTACGAGCAGTACGTC. The genes are TRBV5-4 and TRBJ2-7; D not resolved. The CDR3 runs 15 residues. CDR1 and CDR2 (germline): SGHNT, YYREEE (reference sequence). Trimming stripped 0 bases from V and 0 bases from J, with 10 bases between.